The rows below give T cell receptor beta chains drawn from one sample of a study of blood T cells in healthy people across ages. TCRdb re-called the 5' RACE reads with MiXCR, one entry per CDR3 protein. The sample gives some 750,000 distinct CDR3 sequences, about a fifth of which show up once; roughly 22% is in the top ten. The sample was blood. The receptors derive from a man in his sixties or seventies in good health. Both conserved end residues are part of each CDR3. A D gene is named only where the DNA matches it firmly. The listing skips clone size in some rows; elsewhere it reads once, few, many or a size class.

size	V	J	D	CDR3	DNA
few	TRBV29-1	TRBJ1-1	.	CSVAVTIGTSTEAFF	TGCAGCGTTGCTGTGACAATAGGCACCAGCACTGAAGCTTTCTTT
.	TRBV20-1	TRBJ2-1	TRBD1	CSVKVDLGTGVPRSYNEQFF	TGCAGTGTAAAGGTAGACTTGGGGACAGGGGTTCCCAGGTCCTACAATGAGCAGTTCTTC
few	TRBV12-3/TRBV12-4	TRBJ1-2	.	CASSAPGPNYGYTF	TGTGCCAGCAGTGCCCCGGGGCCCAACTATGGCTACACCTTC
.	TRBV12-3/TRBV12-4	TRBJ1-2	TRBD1	CASSYLKTGWNGYTF	TGTGCCAGCAGTTATCTCAAGACAGGGTGGAATGGCTACACCTTC
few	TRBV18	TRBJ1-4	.	CAGSPPNEKLFF	TGTGCCGGCTCACCACCGAATGAAAAACTGTTTTTT
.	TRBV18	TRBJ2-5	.	CASSPNVQETQYF	TGTGCCAGCTCACCAAACGTCCAAGAGACCCAGTACTTC
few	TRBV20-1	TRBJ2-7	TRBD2	CSAKAGLYHYEQYF	TGCAGTGCTAAAGCGGGACTCTACCACTACGAGCAGTACTTC
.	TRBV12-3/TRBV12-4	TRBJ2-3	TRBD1	CASSLAATGANTDTQYF	TGTGCCAGCAGTTTAGCCGCGACAGGGGCCAACACAGATACGCAGTATTTT
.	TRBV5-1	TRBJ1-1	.	CASGLYENTEAFF	TGCGCCAGCGGCTTGTATGAGAACACTGAAGCTTTCTTT
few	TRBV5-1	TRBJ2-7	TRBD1	CASSHKWPGQGMIYEQYF	TGCGCCAGCAGCCATAAATGGCCGGGACAGGGAATGATCTACGAGCAGTACTTC
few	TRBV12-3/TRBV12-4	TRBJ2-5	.	CASSPSGAALETQYF	TGTGCCAGCAGCCCTTCCGGTGCGGCTCTTGAGACCCAGTACTTC
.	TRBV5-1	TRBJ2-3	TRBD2	CASSTRAGAGTDTQYF	TGCGCCAGCAGCACCCGAGCGGGAGCAGGCACAGATACGCAGTATTTT
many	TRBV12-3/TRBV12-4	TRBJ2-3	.	CASSTWRGTDTQYF	TGTGCCAGCAGTACGTGGAGGGGCACAGATACGCAGTATTTT
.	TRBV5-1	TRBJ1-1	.	CASRGVEATEAFF	TGCGCCAGCAGGGGGGTGGAGGCCACTGAAGCTTTCTTT
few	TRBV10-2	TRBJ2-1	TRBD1	CASIPGQDYNEQFF	TGCGCCAGCATCCCGGGACAGGACTACAATGAGCAGTTCTTC
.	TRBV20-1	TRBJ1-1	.	CSASAILGVGGDAAEAFF	TGCAGTGCTAGTGCCATCCTAGGGGTAGGGGGTGATGCGGCTGAAGCTTTCTTT
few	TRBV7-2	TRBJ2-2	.	CASSPGLGTGELFF	TGTGCCAGCAGCCCCGGACTGGGAACCGGGGAGCTGTTTTTT
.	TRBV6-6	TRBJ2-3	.	CASSYLAATSDTQYF	TGTGCCAGCAGTTACTTGGCGGCAACTTCAGATACGCAGTATTTT
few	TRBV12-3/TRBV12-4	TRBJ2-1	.	CASSLPGVHEQFF	TGTGCCAGCAGTTTACCAGGGGTGCATGAGCAGTTCTTC
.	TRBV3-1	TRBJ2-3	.	CASSPQGVSDQKDF	TGTGCCAGCAGTCCACAAGGAGTTTCGGACCAGAAGGATTTT
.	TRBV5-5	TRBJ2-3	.	CASSSTGSRAQYF	TGTGCCAGCAGCTCGACTGGATCCCGCGCGCAGTATTTT
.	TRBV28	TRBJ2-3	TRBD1	CASSFGQGPTDTQYF	TGTGCCAGCAGTTTCGGACAGGGACCCACAGATACGCAGTATTTT
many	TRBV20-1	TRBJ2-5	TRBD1	CSTGGGETQYF	TGCAGTACAGGGGGCGGGGAGACCCAGTACTTC
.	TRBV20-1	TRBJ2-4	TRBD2	CSARDMSGSSKNIQYF	TGCAGTGCTAGAGATATGAGCGGGAGCTCCAAAAACATTCAGTACTTC
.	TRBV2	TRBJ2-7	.	CASSEELGYEQYF	TGTGCCAGCAGTGAAGAGCTGGGCTACGAGCAGTACTTC
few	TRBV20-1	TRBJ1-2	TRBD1	CSARGTGGNYGYTF	TGCAGTGCTAGGGGGACAGGGGGAAACTATGGCTACACCTTC
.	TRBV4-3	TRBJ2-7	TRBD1	CASSPSSGTGVEQYF	TGCGCCAGCAGCCCTAGCTCCGGGACAGGGGTAGAGCAGTACTTC
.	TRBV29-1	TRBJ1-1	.	CSGSTGGDTEAFF	TGCAGCGGATCAACCGGGGGGGACACTGAAGCTTTCTTT
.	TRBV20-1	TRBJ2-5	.	CSAPPNPLETQYF	TGCAGTGCCCCCCCCAATCCCCTAGAGACCCAGTACTTC
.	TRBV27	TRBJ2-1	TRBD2	CASSIEREGDEQFF	TGTGCCAGCAGTATTGAGCGGGAGGGGGATGAGCAGTTCTTC
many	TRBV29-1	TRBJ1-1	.	CSVVVANTEAFF	TGCAGCGTCGTAGTGGCGAACACTGAAGCTTTCTTT
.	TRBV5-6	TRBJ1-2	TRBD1	CASSIGTGIQYGYTF	TGTGCCAGCAGCATCGGGACAGGGATCCAATATGGCTACACCTTC
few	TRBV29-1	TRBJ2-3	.	CSGRSTDTQYF	TGCAGCGGGAGGAGTACAGATACGCAGTATTTT
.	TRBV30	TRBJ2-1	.	CAWTRFRDNEQFF	TGTGCCTGGACTAGGTTTAGGGACAATGAGCAGTTCTTC
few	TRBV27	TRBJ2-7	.	CASSLFRLASYEQYF	TGTGCCAGCAGTTTATTTCGGCTAGCATCCTACGAGCAGTACTTC
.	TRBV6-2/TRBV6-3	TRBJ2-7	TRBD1	CASSSPPHRTGYYEQYF	TGTGCCAGCAGTTCTCCACCACACAGGACAGGGTACTACGAGCAGTACTTC
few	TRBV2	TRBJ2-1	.	CASSVVNEQFF	TGTGCCAGCAGTGTAGTTAATGAGCAGTTCTTC
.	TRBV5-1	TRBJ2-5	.	CASSPQTGPETQYF	TGCGCCAGCAGCCCGCAGACGGGGCCAGAGACCCAGTACTTC
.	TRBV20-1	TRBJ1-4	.	CSARPGAGATNEKLFF	TGCAGTGCTAGACCGGGCGCGGGGGCAACTAATGAAAAACTGTTTTTT
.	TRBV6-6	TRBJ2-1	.	CASSYSMRNEQFF	TGTGCCAGCAGTTACTCGATGCGCAATGAGCAGTTCTTC
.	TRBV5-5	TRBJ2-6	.	CASSARTVMADRANVLTF	TGTGCCAGCAGCGCGAGGACGGTAATGGCCGACCGGGCCAACGTCCTGACTTTC
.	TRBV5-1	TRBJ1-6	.	CASSLEVADSPLHF	TGCGCCAGCAGCTTGGAAGTGGCGGATTCACCCCTCCACTTT
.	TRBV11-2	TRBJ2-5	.	CASSLDRLAVETQYF	TGTGCCAGCAGCTTAGATCGGCTAGCTGTGGAGACCCAGTACTTC
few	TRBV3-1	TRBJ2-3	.	CASSQELAYPTDTQYF	TGTGCCAGCAGCCAAGAGCTAGCCTACCCGACAGATACGCAGTATTTT
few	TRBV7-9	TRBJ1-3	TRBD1	CASSFLPGTEGPGNTIYF	TGTGCCAGCAGCTTCCTCCCCGGGACAGAGGGTCCTGGAAACACCATATATTTT
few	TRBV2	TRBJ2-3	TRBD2	CASSQVLAGSDTQYF	TGTGCCAGCAGTCAGGTACTAGCGGGATCCGATACGCAGTATTTT
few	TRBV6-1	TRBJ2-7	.	CASSSQGRVSYEQYF	TGTGCCAGCAGTTCCCAAGGCAGGGTGTCCTACGAGCAGTACTTC
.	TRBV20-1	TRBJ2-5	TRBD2	CSASLLAGWGQETQYF	TGCAGTGCTAGTCTGCTAGCGGGATGGGGACAAGAGACCCAGTACTTC
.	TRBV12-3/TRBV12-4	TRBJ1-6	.	CASSSGPNSPLHF	TGTGCCAGCAGTTCGGGCCCCAATTCACCCCTCCACTTT
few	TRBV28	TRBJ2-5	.	CASSLGPRQTQYF	TGTGCCAGCAGTTTAGGCCCCAGGCAGACCCAGTACTTC
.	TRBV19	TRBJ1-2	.	CASSQRSGLSRF	TGTGCCAGTAGCCAACGGTCAGGTCTCAGTCGATTC